Sequencing of this T cell receptor beta chain was carried out in a study of blood T cell repertoires in COVID-19. In the study overall: COVID-19 samples from acute and convalescent phases originated in the United States, Italy and Spain. T cells, B-cell-depleted T cells, or PBMCs provided the cDNA or gDNA that served as material.

In the authors' workflow: Estimated nucleated cell counts came from reference gene primer amplification. Libraries were prepared by immunoSEQ multiplex PCR; TCRdb keeps only in-frame clonotypes and omits some of them. V, J and clone size derive from that table, while D and trimming were established from the DNA sequence. The sample lists about 200,000 clones, roughly 92% occurring once. A Seattle source enrolled patients during active infection and followed them longitudinally. Trimming removed 6 bases at V and 1 base at J, with 10 bases between. The CDR3 extends over 13 amino acids. Germline values: CDR1 ENHRY, CDR2 SYGVKD.

Material for sequencing was peripheral blood. The chain employs TRBV10-3 and TRBJ2-7, with TRBD2 as a possible D gene (5 bases). This receptor was identified in a man aged 60 to 69 with COVID-19, enrolled during active disease. The CDR3 DNA reads as TGTGCCATCAGGGGAGCCCAATCCTACGAGCAGTACTTC. Protein product: CAIRGAQSYEQYF.